This TCR beta chain derives from a study of vaccination effects on CD4 cells after COVID-19. This CDR3 is built from 17 residues. CDR1 is KGHDR and CDR2 is SFDVKD in the germline V gene. V shed 1 base and J shed 0 bases, with 13 bases lying between them. Profiled with immunoSEQ multiplex PCR; TCRdb holds only in-frame clones, not every one. The sample has 50,000 to 70,000 clones; about 69% are singletons. Study findings and constraints: Relatively few convalescent patients took part in the study, which had no early post-infection timepoints.

CD4+ T cells were isolated after less than 13 days of culture. On days 3 and 7, fresh IL-2 medium replaced half the medium. Points on this clone: The target antigen is unknown.

The source of this sequence is a human donor who had a prior SARS-CoV-2 infection. The rearrangement joins TRBV24-1 to TRBJ2-3; D might be TRBD2 (5 bases). The specimen was CD4+ T cells from PBMCs cultured without peptide, collected before COVID-19 vaccination. CDR3 sequence: CATSDLEGVPSTDTQYF. The CDR3 DNA is TGTGCCACCAGTGATTTAGAGGGAGTACCTAGCACAGATACGCAGTATTTT.